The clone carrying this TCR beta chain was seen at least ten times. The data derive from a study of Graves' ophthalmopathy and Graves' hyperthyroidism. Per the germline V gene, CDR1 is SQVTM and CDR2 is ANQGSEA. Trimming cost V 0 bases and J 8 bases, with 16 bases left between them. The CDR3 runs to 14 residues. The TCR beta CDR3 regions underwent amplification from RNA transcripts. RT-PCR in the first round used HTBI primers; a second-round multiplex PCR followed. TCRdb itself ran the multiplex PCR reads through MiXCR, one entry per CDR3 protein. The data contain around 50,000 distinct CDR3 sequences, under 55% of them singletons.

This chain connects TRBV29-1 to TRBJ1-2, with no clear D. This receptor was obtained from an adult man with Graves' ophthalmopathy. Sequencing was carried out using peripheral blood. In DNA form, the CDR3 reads TGCAGCGTTGAAGATCCTAGACGAGCCGGGGGCTACACCTTC. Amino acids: CSVEDPRRAGGYTF.